Each of the 12 T cell receptor beta chains below was sequenced from the same sample in a study of vaccination effects on CD4 cells after COVID-19. Generated by immunoSEQ multiplex PCR, the TCRdb table keeps only in-frame clones and is missing some. The sample holds some 50,000 clones; around 70% are singletons and the top ten take approximately 9%. No antigens are known for them. Investigators separated out CD4+ T cells once about eleven days of culture had passed. Source: CD4+ T cells from PBMCs cultured without peptide, taken before COVID-19 vaccination. The receptors stem from a human donor who had a prior SARS-CoV-2 infection.

This rearrangement joins TRBV4-1 to TRBJ2-3, with TRBD2 identical over 9 bases. The CDR3 sequence is 19 residues long. The germline gives CDR1 MGHRA, CDR2 YSYEKL. Trimming took 0 bases from V and 3 from J; bases not matched to a gene: 13. The CDR3 sequence: CASSQDFFSAGGVTDTQYF. CDR3 DNA sequence: TGCGCCAGCAGCCAAGATTTTTTTTCCGCGGGGGGGGTTACAGATACGCAGTATTTT.

V gene TRBV13 combines with J gene TRBJ2-5, with 8 bases matching TRBD2. The V gene's germline CDR1 is PRHDT and CDR2 FYEKMQ (reference sequence). This CDR3 contains 16 residues. The J segment lost 2 bases and the V segment lost 4 bases, leaving 9 bases of the junction unmatched. The DNA for the CDR3 is TGTGCCAGCAGCTCTTATAGCGGGGCTCAACAAGAGACCCAGTACTTC. It yields the protein CASSSYSGAQQETQYF.

CDR3 amino acids: CAWSVLFSWTSGRSPTYEQYF. DNA of the CDR3: TGTGCCTGGAGTGTACTCTTCTCCTGGACTAGCGGGAGGTCGCCCACCTACGAGCAGTACTTC. V is TRBV30 and J is TRBJ2-7, with 14 nucleotides matching TRBD2. The germline V gene has CDR1 GTSNPN and CDR2 SVGIG (reference sequence). Trimming removed 0 bases from V and 2 bases from J; junction bases left unmatched: 18. The CDR3 totals 21 residues.

This clone was seen more than once but under ten times. The rearrangement joins TRBV11-2 to TRBJ1-2; TRBD1 matches 7 bases. This CDR3 is 16 amino acids long. Germline trimming cut 4 bases from V and 8 bases from J; bases unmatched to any gene: 16. CDR1 SGHAT and CDR2 FQNNGV come from the germline V gene. CDR3 in DNA: TGTGCCAGCAGCTCGCCCCGAAGGGACAGCCACTTAGGCTACACCTTC. It yields the protein CASSSPRRDSHLGYTF.

The CDR3 is CASSLVPIALVSNEKLFF. CDR3 nucleotide sequence: TGTGCCAGCAGCTTAGTCCCAATAGCCCTTGTAAGCAATGAAAAACTGTTTTTT. The chain recombines TRBV11-2 with TRBJ1-4; D remains ambiguous. Trimming shortened V by 1 base and J by 5 bases, and 20 bases separated the two germline ends. Germline V gives CDR1 SGHAT, CDR2 FQNNGV. This CDR3 is built from 18 residues.

The chain carries TRBV7-6 and TRBJ2-2, with 11 positions matching TRBD2. In germline, CDR1 is SGHVS, CDR2 FNYEAQ. V shed 5 bases, J shed 3 bases, and the junction held 11 bases outside the gene matches. This CDR3 contains 18 residues. CDR3 protein: CASSAELAGVSDTGELFF. The CDR3 DNA follows: TGTGCCAGCAGCGCCGAACTAGCGGGAGTTTCCGACACCGGGGAGCTGTTTTTT. Full variable domain (outside the CDR3, taken from reference TRBV7-6 and TRBJ2-2): GAGVSQSPRYKVTKRGQDVALRCDPISGHVSLYWYRQALGQGPEFLTYFNYEAQQDKSGLPNDRFSAERPEGSISTLTIQRTEQRDSAMYRCASSAELAGVSDTGELFFGEGSRLTVL.

The chain has TRBV24-1 and TRBJ1-1; 7 nucleotides agree with TRBD1. V shed 2 bases, J shed 5 bases, and the junction held 7 bases outside the gene matches. The CDR3 has 15 amino acids. CDR1 and CDR2 (germline): KGHDR, SFDVKD. Written as DNA, the CDR3 is TGTGCCACCAGTGATTGTCACAGGGGATGGACTGAAGCTTTCTTT. It encodes CATSDCHRGWTEAFF.

The chain is built from TRBV28 and TRBJ2-1; D is tentatively TRBD1 or TRBD2 (5 bases each). This CDR3 has 14 amino acids. The V end lost 8 bases, the J end lost 3 bases, and 14 bases lay between the germline ends. Germline values: CDR1 MDHEN, CDR2 SYDVKM. CDR3 in amino acids: CASSSVGVYNEQFF. DNA for the CDR3: TGTGCCAGCTCTTCGGTGGGGGTCTACAATGAGCAGTTCTTC.

This rearrangement joins TRBV4-1 to TRBJ1-4; maybe TRBD1 (5 bases). Germline assignment: CDR1 MGHRA and CDR2 YSYEKL. The CDR3 loop spans 15 amino acids. V lost 6 bases and J 5 bases, leaving 16 bases between the germline ends. CDR3 residues: CASSLTGRGNEKLFF. CDR3 coding DNA: TGCGCCAGCAGTCTCACCGGCCGGGGGAATGAAAAACTGTTTTTT.

The rearrangement links TRBV4-1 to TRBJ2-1; TRBD2 matches 12 bases. Germline CDR1 and CDR2: MGHRA and YSYEKL. V shed 4 bases and J 8 bases; nucleotides not matched to a gene: 12. The CDR3 consists of 17 residues. The CDR3 DNA follows: TGCGCCAGCAGCCGGCGAGGCCGACTAGCGGGGGAAGATGAGCAGTTCTTC. This codes for CASSRRGRLAGEDEQFF.

The rearrangement uses TRBV25-1 and TRBJ1-6; D gene ambiguous. This CDR3 is 14 amino acids long. Germline V CDR1 and CDR2: MGHDK, SYGVNS. Trimming took off 6 bases at V and 5 bases at J, with 11 bases between the two ends. CDR3 in amino acids: CASRKRADNSPLHF. CDR3 bases: TGTGCCAGCAGAAAGAGGGCGGATAATTCACCCCTCCACTTT.

The J gene is TRBJ2-1, the V gene TRBV6-1; tentatively, D is TRBD2 (5 bases). The CDR3 covers 16 residues. CDR1 is MNHNS and CDR2 is SASEGT in the germline V gene. V was cut by 2 bases and J by 5 bases, with 16 bases left in between. The CDR3 nucleotides read TGTGCCAGCAGTGAAAACAGCGGTCAATCGGACAATGAGCAGTTCTTC. It codes for CASSENSGQSDNEQFF.